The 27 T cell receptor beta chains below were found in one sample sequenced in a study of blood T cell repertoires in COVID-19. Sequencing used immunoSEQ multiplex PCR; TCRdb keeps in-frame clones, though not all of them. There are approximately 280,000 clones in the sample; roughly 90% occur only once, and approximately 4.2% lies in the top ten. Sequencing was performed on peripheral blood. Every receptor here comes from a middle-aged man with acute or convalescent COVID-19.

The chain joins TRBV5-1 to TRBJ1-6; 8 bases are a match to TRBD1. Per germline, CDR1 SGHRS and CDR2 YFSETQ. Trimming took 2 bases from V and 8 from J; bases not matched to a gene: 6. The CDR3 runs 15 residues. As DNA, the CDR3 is TGCGCCAGCAGCTTCCAGACAGGGGTCGATTCACCCCTCCACTTT. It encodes CASSFQTGVDSPLHF.

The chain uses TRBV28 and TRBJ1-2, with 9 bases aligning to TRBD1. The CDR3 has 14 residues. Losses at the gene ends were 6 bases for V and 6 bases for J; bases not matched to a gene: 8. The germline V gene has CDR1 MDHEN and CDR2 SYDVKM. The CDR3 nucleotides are TGTGCCAGCAGCCGGGGCGGGACAGGGCATGGCTACACCTTC. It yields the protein CASSRGGTGHGYTF.

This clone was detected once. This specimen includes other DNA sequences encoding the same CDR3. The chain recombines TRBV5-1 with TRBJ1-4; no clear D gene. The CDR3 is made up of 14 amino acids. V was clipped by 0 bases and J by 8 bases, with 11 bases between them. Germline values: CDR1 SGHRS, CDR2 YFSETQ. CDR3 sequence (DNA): TGCGCCAGCAGCTTGGGAGGTCCGGGGGAAAAACTGTTTTTT. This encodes CASSLGGPGEKLFF. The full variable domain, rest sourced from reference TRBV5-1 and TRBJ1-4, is KAGVTQTPRYLIKTRGQQVTLSCSPISGHRSVSWYQQTPGQGLQFLFEYFSETQRNKGNFPGRFSGRQFSNSRSEMNVSTLELGDSALYLCASSLGGPGEKLFFGSGTQLSVL.

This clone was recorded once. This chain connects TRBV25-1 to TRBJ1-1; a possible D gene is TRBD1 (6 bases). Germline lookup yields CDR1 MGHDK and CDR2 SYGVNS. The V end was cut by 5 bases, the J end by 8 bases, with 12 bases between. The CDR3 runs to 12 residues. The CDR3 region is CASSLRGKEAFF. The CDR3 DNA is TGTGCCAGCAGTCTCAGGGGCAAAGAAGCTTTCTTT.

The CDR3 spells CASSQAPPGGYTF. In DNA, the CDR3 is TGTGCCAGCAGCCAAGCCCCCCCCGGGGGCTACACCTTC. The rearrangement uses TRBV3-1 (or the pseudogene TRBV3-2) and TRBJ1-2; D remains unclear. Germline V gives CDR1 LGHDT, CDR2 YNNKEL (reference sequence). V dropped 1 base and J dropped 8 bases, with 11 bases sitting between them. This CDR3 is 13 amino acids long.

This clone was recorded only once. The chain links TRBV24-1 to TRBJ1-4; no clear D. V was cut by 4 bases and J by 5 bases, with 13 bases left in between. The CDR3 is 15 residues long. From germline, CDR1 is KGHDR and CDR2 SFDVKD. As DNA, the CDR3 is TGTGCCACCAGTGACCCCAGGAATGGAAATGAAAAACTGTTTTTT. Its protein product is CATSDPRNGNEKLFF.

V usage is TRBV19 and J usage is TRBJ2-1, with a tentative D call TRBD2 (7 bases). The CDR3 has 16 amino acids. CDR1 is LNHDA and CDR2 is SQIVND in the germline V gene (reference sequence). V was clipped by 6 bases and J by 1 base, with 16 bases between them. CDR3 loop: CASSLLGGRSYNEQFF. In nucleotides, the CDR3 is TGTGCCAGTAGCCTCTTGGGGGGGCGATCCTACAATGAGCAGTTCTTC.

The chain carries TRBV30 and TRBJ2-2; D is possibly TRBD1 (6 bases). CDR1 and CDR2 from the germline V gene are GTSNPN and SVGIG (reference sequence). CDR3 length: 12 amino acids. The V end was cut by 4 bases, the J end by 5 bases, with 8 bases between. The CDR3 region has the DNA TGTGCCTGGATGCAGGGGACCGGGGAGCTGTTTTTT. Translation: CAWMQGTGELFF.

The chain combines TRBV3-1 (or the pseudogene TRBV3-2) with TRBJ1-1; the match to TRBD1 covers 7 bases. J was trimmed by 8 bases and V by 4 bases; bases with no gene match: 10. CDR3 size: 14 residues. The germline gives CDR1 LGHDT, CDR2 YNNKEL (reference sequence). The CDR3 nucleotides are TGTGCCAGCAGCCCCTTAAGGGGACAGCAAGAAGCTTTCTTT. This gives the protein CASSPLRGQQEAFF.

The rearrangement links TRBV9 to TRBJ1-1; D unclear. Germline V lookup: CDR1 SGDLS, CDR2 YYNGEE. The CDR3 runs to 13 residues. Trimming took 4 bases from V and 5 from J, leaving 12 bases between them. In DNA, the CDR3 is TGTGCCAGCAGCATCACACCCAGTACTGAAGCTTTCTTT. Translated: CASSITPSTEAFF.

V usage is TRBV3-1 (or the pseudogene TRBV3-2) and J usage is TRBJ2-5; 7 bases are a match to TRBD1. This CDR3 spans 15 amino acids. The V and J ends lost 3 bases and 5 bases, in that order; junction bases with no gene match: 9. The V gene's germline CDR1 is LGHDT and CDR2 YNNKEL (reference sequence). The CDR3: CASSQEEQGTETQYF. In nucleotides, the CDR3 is TGTGCCAGCAGCCAGGAGGAACAGGGGACGGAGACCCAGTACTTC.

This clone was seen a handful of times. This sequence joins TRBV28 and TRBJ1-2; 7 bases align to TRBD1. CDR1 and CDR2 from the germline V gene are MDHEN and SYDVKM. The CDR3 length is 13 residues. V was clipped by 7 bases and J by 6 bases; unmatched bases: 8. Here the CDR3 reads CASTNFRGNGYTF. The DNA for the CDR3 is TGTGCCAGCACCAACTTCAGGGGGAATGGCTACACCTTC.

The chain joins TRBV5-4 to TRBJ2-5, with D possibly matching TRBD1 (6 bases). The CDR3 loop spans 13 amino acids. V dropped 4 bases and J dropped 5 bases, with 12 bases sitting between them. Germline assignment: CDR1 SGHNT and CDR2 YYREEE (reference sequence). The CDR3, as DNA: TGTGCCAGCAGCCGAGGGACATCCGAGACCCAGTACTTC. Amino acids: CASSRGTSETQYF.

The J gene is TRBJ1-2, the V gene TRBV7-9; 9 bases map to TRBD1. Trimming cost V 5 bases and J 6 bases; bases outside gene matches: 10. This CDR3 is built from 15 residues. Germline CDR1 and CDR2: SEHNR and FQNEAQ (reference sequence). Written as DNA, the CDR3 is TGTGCCAGCAGCCCTAAAATGACAGGGGGACATGGCTACACCTTC. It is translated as CASSPKMTGGHGYTF.

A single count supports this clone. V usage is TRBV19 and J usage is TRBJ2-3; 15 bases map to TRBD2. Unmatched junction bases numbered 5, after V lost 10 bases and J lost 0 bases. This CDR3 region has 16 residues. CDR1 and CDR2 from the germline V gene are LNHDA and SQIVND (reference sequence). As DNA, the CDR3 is TGTGCCACAGGGGGACTAGCGGGGGGCAGCACAGATACGCAGTATTTT. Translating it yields CATGGLAGGSTDTQYF.

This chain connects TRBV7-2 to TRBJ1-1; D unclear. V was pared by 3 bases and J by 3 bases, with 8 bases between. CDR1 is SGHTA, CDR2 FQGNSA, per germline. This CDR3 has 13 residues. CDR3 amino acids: CASSFSRYTEAFF. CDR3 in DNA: TGTGCCAGCAGCTTTAGTCGCTACACTGAAGCTTTCTTT.

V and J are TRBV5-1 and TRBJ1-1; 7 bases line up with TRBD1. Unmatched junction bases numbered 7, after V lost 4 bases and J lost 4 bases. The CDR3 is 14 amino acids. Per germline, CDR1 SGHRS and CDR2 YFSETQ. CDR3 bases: TGCGCCAGCAGCAAGACAGGGCCGGGCACTGAAGCTTTCTTT. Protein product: CASSKTGPGTEAFF. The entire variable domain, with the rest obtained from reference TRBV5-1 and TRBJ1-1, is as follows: KAGVTQTPRYLIKTRGQQVTLSCSPISGHRSVSWYQQTPGQGLQFLFEYFSETQRNKGNFPGRFSGRQFSNSRSEMNVSTLELGDSALYLCASSKTGPGTEAFFGQGTRLTVV.

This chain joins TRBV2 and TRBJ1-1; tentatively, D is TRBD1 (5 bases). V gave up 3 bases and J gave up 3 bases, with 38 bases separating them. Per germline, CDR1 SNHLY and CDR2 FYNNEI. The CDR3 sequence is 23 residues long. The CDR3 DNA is TGTGCCAGCAGTGATGGGTGGGGGGAGCCGACCCTCGAACAGCGGGGGAGGGACACTGAAGCTTTCTTT. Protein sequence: CASSDGWGEPTLEQRGRDTEAFF.

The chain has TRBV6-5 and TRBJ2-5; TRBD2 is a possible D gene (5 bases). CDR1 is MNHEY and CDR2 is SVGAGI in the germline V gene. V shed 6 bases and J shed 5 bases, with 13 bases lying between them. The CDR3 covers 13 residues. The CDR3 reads CASRKAGVETQYF. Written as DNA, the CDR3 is TGTGCCAGCAGGAAGGCGGGTGTTGAGACCCAGTACTTC.

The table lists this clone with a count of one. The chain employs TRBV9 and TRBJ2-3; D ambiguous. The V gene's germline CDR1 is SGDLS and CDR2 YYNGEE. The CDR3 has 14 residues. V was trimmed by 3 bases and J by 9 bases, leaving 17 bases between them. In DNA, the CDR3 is TGTGCCAGCAGCGCTCCATCACCCCCTGAGACGCAGTATTTT. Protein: CASSAPSPPETQYF. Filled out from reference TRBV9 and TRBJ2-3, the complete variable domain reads DSGVTQTPKHLITATGQRVTLRCSPRSGDLSVYWYQQSLDQGLQFLIQYYNGEERAKGNILERFSAQQFPDLHSELNLSSLELGDSALYFCASSAPSPPETQYFGPGTRLTVL.

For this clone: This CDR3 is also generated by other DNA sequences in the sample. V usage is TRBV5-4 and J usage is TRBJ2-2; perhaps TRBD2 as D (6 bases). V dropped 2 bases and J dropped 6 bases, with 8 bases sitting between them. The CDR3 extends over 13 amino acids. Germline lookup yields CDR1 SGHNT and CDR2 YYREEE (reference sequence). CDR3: CASSLTSPGELFF. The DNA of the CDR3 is TGTGCCAGCAGCTTAACTAGCCCCGGGGAGCTGTTTTTT.

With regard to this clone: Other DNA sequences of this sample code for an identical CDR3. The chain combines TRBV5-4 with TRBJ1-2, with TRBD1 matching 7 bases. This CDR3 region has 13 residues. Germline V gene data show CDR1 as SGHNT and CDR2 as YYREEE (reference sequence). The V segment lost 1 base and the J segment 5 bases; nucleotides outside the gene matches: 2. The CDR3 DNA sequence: TGTGCCAGCAGCTTGACAGGGGTATATGGCTACACCTTC. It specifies CASSLTGVYGYTF. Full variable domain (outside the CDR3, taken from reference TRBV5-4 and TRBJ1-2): ETGVTQSPTHLIKTRGQQVTLRCSSQSGHNTVSWYQQALGQGPQFIFQYYREEENGRGNFPPRFSGLQFPNYSSELNVNALELDDSALYLCASSLTGVYGYTFGSGTRLTVV.

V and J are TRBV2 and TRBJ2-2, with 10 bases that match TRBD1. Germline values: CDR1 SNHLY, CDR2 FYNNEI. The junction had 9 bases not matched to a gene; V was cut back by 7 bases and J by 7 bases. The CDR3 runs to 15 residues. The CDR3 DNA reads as TGTGCCAGCATTCGGGACAGGGGTTATGTCGGGGAGCTGTTTTTT. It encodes CASIRDRGYVGELFF.

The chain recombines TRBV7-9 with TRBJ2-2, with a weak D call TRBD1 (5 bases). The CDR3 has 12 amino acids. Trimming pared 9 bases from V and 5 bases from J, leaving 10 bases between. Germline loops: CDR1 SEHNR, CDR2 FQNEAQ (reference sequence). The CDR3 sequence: CASFSGTGELFF. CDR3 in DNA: TGTGCCAGTTTTTCAGGGACCGGGGAGCTGTTTTTT.

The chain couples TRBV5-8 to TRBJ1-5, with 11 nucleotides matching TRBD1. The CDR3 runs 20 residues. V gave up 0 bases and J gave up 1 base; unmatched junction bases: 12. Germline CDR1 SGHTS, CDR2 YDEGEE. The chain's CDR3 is CASSLEIWTGGPGSNQPQHF. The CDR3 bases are TGTGCCAGCAGCTTGGAAATTTGGACAGGGGGCCCAGGGAGCAATCAGCCCCAGCATTTT.

CDR3 in amino acids: CASSYSRGDRDTF. CDR3 nucleotides: TGTGCCAGCAGTTACTCCCGGGGGGACAGGGACACCTTC. The V call is TRBV6-5, the J call TRBJ1-2; 9 nucleotides match TRBD1. This CDR3 has 13 amino acids. The V gene end was trimmed by 0 bases and the J gene end by 12 bases; junction bases not matched to a gene: 5. CDR1 and CDR2 from the germline V gene are MNHEY and SVGAGI.

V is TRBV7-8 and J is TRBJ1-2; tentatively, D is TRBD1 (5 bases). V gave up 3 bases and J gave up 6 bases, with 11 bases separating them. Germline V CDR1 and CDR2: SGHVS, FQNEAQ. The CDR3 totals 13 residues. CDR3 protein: CASSFQGGDGYTF. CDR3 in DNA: TGTGCCAGCAGCTTCCAGGGAGGGGATGGCTACACCTTC.